A single sample is the source of the 29 T cell receptor beta chains below, sequenced in a study of blood T cells in healthy people across ages (dated by TCRdb to about 2015). The method was 5' RACE. These reads were obtained on an Illumina HiSeq 2500. A second PCR of about 7 to 12 cycles was run with a J-beta primer mix and a sample-barcoded 5' primer. TCRdb handled the public reads itself, with Q25 trimming in fastp and clone calling in MiXCR, and kept productive beta chains. Under each unique CDR3 protein, matching rows form one entry showing the most common genes and DNA. This sample lists hundreds of thousands of distinct CDR3 sequences; around 50% were detected once. Around 24% of the sample is taken by the ten largest. Sequenced input: blood. The receptors were sampled from a man aged 40-49 years in good health.

The V and J genes are TRBV5-1 and TRBJ2-5; possible D gene TRBD2, 6 bases. Germline CDR1 and CDR2: SGHRS and YFSETQ. CDR3 length equals 16 residues. The V and J ends lost 4 bases and 11 bases respectively, with 27 bases between them. In nucleotides, the CDR3 is TGCGCCAGCAGCGAGAGCGAAAGACTTCTAGCGAGGGAGCAGTACTTC. Its protein product is CASSESERLLAREQYF. Together with reference TRBV5-1 and TRBJ2-5, the CDR3 gives the full variable domain: KAGVTQTPRYLIKTRGQQVTLSCSPISGHRSVSWYQQTPGQGLQFLFEYFSETQRNKGNFPGRFSGRQFSNSRSEMNVSTLELGDSALYLCASSESERLLAREQYFGPGTRLLVL.

The V and J genes are TRBV21-1 and TRBJ2-7. TRBV21-1 counts as a pseudogene. The CDR3 extends over 14 amino acids. CDR3 nucleotide sequence: TGTGCCAGCAGCAAAAAGTCACAGAACTACGAGCAGTACTTC. Protein product: CASSKKSQNYEQYF.

The rearrangement links TRBV3-1 to TRBJ2-1; D is unclear. The CDR3 has 14 amino acids. Germline V gene data show CDR1 as LGHDT and CDR2 as YNNKEL (reference sequence). Trimming took off 0 bases at V and 5 bases at J, with 8 bases between the two ends. CDR3 sequence (DNA): TGTGCCAGCAGCCAAGAGACGTGGGACAATGAGCAGTTCTTC. Its protein product is CASSQETWDNEQFF.

This clonotype came up a few times. V and J are TRBV19 and TRBJ2-2; D unresolved. Germline V gene data show CDR1 as LNHDA and CDR2 as SQIVND (reference sequence). The CDR3 consists of 15 residues. Trimming cost V 3 bases and J 1 base, with 9 bases left between them. CDR3 amino acids: CASSISTENTGELFF. CDR3 in DNA: TGTGCCAGTAGTATTTCAACAGAGAACACCGGGGAGCTGTTTTTT.

The V call is TRBV7-2, the J call TRBJ2-1; TRBD2 matches at 8 bases. Germline V gene lookup returns CDR1 SGHTA and CDR2 FQGNSA. The CDR3 has 15 amino acids. V shed 4 bases, J shed 3 bases, and the junction held 5 bases outside the gene matches. The CDR3 DNA reads as TGTGCCAGCAGCTCTCGGACTAGCCACTACAATGAGCAGTTCTTC. Encoded protein: CASSSRTSHYNEQFF.

The gene calls are TRBV6-2 or TRBV6-3 and TRBJ2-1; 7 bases line up with TRBD1. Germline trimming cut 4 bases from V and 7 bases from J; bases unmatched to any gene: 7. Germline assignment: CDR1 MNHEY and CDR2 SVGEGT. This CDR3 spans 14 amino acids. The CDR3 DNA sequence: TGTGCCAGCAGTTTTATCAGGGGGAAGAATGAGCAGTTCTTC. Translation gives CASSFIRGKNEQFF.

This clonotype was detected a few times. This chain links TRBV9 with TRBJ2-3; D gene unclear. Trimming pared 1 base from V and 6 bases from J, leaving 6 bases between. Looked up from germline, CDR1 is SGDLS and CDR2 is YYNGEE. The CDR3 covers 12 residues. The CDR3 nucleotides are TGTGCCAGCAGCGTACTATCGGATACGCAGTATTTT. Translating gives CASSVLSDTQYF.

On this clonotype: One end of the junction does not line up with germline, which may come from a read error. The V call is TRBV20-1, the J call TRBJ2-1, with 8 positions matching TRBD2. The germline V gene has CDR1 DFQATT and CDR2 SNEGSKA (reference sequence). The CDR3 loop spans 16 amino acids. Here the CDR3 reads CSARSGGRVDYNERFF. CDR3 bases: TGCAGTGCTAGGTCGGGGGGGCGCGTTGACTACAATGAGCGGTTCTTC.

This chain uses TRBV20-1 with TRBJ2-1; TRBD2 matches at 12 bases. The CDR3 contains 18 residues. Trimming cost V 3 bases and J 10 bases; bases outside gene matches: 19. Germline V gene sequence: CDR1 DFQATT, CDR2 SNEGSKA (reference sequence). In DNA, the CDR3 is TGCAGTGCTAGCCCGCCTAGCGGGGGGGCTTTCATTCGGAAGGAGCAGTTCTTC. Its protein product is CSASPPSGGAFIRKEQFF.

This clonotype was counted a single time. This sequence joins TRBV28 and TRBJ2-7; 9 bases map to TRBD2. The CDR3 sequence is 14 residues long. The germline gives CDR1 MDHEN, CDR2 SYDVKM. After removal of 6 bases from V and 6 bases from J, the junction contained 9 bases not matched to a gene. The CDR3 reads CASRIAGVSLEQYF. In DNA form, the CDR3 reads TGTGCCAGCAGGATAGCGGGAGTCTCCCTCGAGCAGTACTTC. Using reference TRBV28 and TRBJ2-7 for the parts outside the CDR3, the full variable domain is DVKVTQSSRYLVKRTGEKVFLECVQDMDHENMFWYRQDPGLGLRLIYFSYDVKMKEKGDIPEGYSVSREKKERFSLILESASTNQTSMYLCASRIAGVSLEQYFGPGTRLTVT.

The chain carries TRBV12-3 or TRBV12-4 and TRBJ1-2, with 8 bases aligning to TRBD1. The CDR3 is 15 amino acids. After removal of 3 bases from V and 4 bases from J, the junction contained 7 bases not matched to a gene. Written as DNA, the CDR3 is TGTGCCAGCAGTTTTGGACAGGGCTTTTTCTATGGCTACACCTTC. Protein sequence: CASSFGQGFFYGYTF.

The chain employs TRBV20-1 and TRBJ2-1; 7 positions agree with TRBD1. TRBJ2-7 matches the DNA end more closely, so the J call is doubtful. The germline CDR1 and CDR2 sequences are DFQATT and SNEGSKA (reference sequence). The CDR3 sequence is 14 residues long. In DNA form, the CDR3 reads TGCAGTGCACCGACAGGGCGAGGCTACAATGAGCAGTACTTC. It yields the protein CSAPTGRGYNEQYF.

The V and J genes are TRBV28 and TRBJ2-3; 8 positions agree with TRBD1. This CDR3 region has 14 residues. Germline CDR1 is MDHEN and CDR2 is SYDVKM. V shed 6 bases and J 6 bases; nucleotides not matched to a gene: 8. The CDR3 here is CASRDRVRRDTQYF. In DNA form, the CDR3 reads TGTGCCAGCAGGGACAGGGTGAGACGGGATACGCAGTATTTT.

The rearrangement links TRBV20-1 to TRBJ1-2, with 7 positions matching TRBD1. Trimming took 0 bases from V and 8 from J; bases not matched to a gene: 3. This CDR3 has 12 residues. Germline V gene sequence: CDR1 DFQATT, CDR2 SNEGSKA (reference sequence). CDR3 in amino acids: CSARDWDSGYTF. In DNA form, the CDR3 reads TGCAGTGCTAGAGACTGGGACAGCGGCTACACCTTC.

The chain links TRBV7-8 to TRBJ2-1, with TRBD1 identical over 8 bases. This CDR3 region has 16 residues. V dropped 1 base and J dropped 8; count of bases not matched to a gene: 10. Germline assignment: CDR1 SGHVS and CDR2 FQNEAQ. The CDR3 reads CASSLERTGLHYEQFF. DNA for the CDR3: TGTGCCAGCAGCTTAGAACGGACAGGGTTACACTATGAGCAGTTCTTC.

A few counts support this clonotype. V usage is TRBV7-2 and J usage is TRBJ2-2; a possible D gene is TRBD1 (5 bases). V shed 6 bases and J shed 5 bases, with 10 bases lying between them. The germline V gene encodes CDR1 SGHTA and CDR2 FQGNSA. The CDR3 has 13 residues. The DNA of the CDR3 is TGTGCCAGCAGTTTAAGGGGAACCGGGGAGCTGTTTTTT. This sequence encodes CASSLRGTGELFF.

V usage is TRBV20-1 and J usage is TRBJ1-2; perhaps TRBD1 as D (5 bases). V gave up 3 bases and J gave up 0 bases, with 8 bases separating them. This CDR3 is built from 13 residues. CDR1 and CDR2 from the germline V gene are DFQATT and SNEGSKA (reference sequence). CDR3 amino acids: CSASGQANYGYTF. DNA for the CDR3: TGCAGTGCTAGCGGACAAGCTAACTATGGCTACACCTTC.

The chain is built from TRBV6-6 and TRBJ2-4; 10 nucleotides match TRBD2. V gave up 5 bases and J gave up 2 bases; unmatched junction bases: 9. The germline gives CDR1 MNHNY, CDR2 SVGAGI (reference sequence). The CDR3 covers 17 residues. The CDR3 sequence: CASSLPSGGVSKNIQYF. CDR3 bases: TGTGCCAGCAGTCTCCCGAGCGGGGGGGTATCCAAAAACATTCAGTACTTC.

This clonotype was observed a handful of times. This sequence joins TRBV25-1 and TRBJ1-2; maybe TRBD1 (6 bases). CDR1 is MGHDK, CDR2 SYGVNS, per germline. The CDR3 runs 13 residues. V was shortened by 6 bases and J by 0 bases, with 8 bases between the two germline ends. The CDR3, as DNA: TGTGCCAGCAGGCAGGGGACTAACTATGGCTACACCTTC. Protein product: CASRQGTNYGYTF.

The chain recombines TRBV20-1 with TRBJ2-1; TRBD2 aligns across 9 bases. The V and J ends lost 0 bases and 6 bases, in that order; junction bases with no gene match: 6. CDR1 is DFQATT, CDR2 SNEGSKA, per germline (reference sequence). The CDR3 runs to 15 residues. CDR3 in amino acids: CSARDRAGGLNEQFF. In DNA, the CDR3 is TGCAGTGCTAGAGATCGAGCGGGAGGCCTCAATGAGCAGTTCTTC.

This rearrangement joins TRBV28 to TRBJ2-1, with unresolved D. The germline V gene has CDR1 MDHEN and CDR2 SYDVKM. V was clipped by 4 bases and J by 4 bases, with 8 bases between them. This CDR3 is 13 amino acids long. The CDR3 region is CASSWGNYNEQFF. CDR3 DNA: TGTGCCAGCAGTTGGGGAAATTACAATGAGCAGTTCTTC.

This clonotype was counted between two and nine times. This chain joins TRBV20-1 and TRBJ2-7; D might be TRBD2 (5 bases). CDR3 length: 15 amino acids. V was shortened by 3 bases and J by 6 bases, with 21 bases between the two germline ends. Looked up from germline, CDR1 is DFQATT and CDR2 is SNEGSKA (reference sequence). CDR3 sequence: CSARSDGVVGREQYF. The CDR3 region has the DNA TGCAGTGCTAGGTCCGACGGGGTAGTGGGTCGCGAGCAGTACTTC.

This clonotype has a single count. The chain carries TRBV7-9 and TRBJ2-1, with D possibly being TRBD2 (5 bases). With 4 bases removed from V and 4 bases from J, the gap between germline ends came to 17 bases. Germline values: CDR1 SEHNR, CDR2 FQNEAQ (reference sequence). The CDR3 spans 16 residues. Here the CDR3 DNA reads TGTGCCAGCAGCTCGATCGGGGTCAACTCTTACAATGAGCAGTTCTTC. Translated, it gives CASSSIGVNSYNEQFF.

The chain carries TRBV25-1 and TRBJ1-1, with D unresolved. Trimming took 7 bases from V and 7 from J, leaving 10 bases between them. The CDR3 spans 11 residues. The germline V gene has CDR1 MGHDK and CDR2 SYGVNS. The CDR3 DNA sequence: TGTGCCAGCACTCAGCGAAGTGAAGCTTTCTTT. Protein sequence: CASTQRSEAFF.

V and J are TRBV6-5 and TRBJ1-5; D gene ambiguous. Per germline, CDR1 MNHEY and CDR2 SVGAGI. This CDR3 comprises 13 residues. Trimming pared 0 bases from V and 7 bases from J, leaving 7 bases between. Here the CDR3 reads CASSYSEGQPQHF. CDR3 sequence (DNA): TGTGCCAGCAGTTACTCAGAGGGCCAGCCCCAGCATTTT.

This clonotype was recorded a few times. The J gene is TRBJ2-3, the V gene TRBV9, with no clear D. V shed 4 bases and J shed 2 bases, with 14 bases lying between them. This CDR3 comprises 15 residues. Per germline, CDR1 SGDLS and CDR2 YYNGEE. DNA of the CDR3: TGTGCCAGCAGCTCCCAAGCCCAAGTCACAGATACGCAGTATTTT. It encodes CASSSQAQVTDTQYF.

This clonotype was seen a single time. Given the absence of the conserved phenylalanine or tryptophan at the CDR3 end, a read error is likely. The V gene is TRBV7-2, the J gene TRBJ1-2; TRBD1 agrees at 8 bases. This CDR3 has 15 amino acids. V lost 8 bases and J lost 4; bases outside the gene matches: 12. Germline CDR1 is SGHTA and CDR2 is FQGNSA. CDR3 sequence (DNA): TGTGCCAGCGGCAGGGGGCGCGGGAGCGCCTATGGCTACACCCTC. Translating gives CASGRGRGSAYGYTL.

This clonotype came up a few times. The rearrangement links TRBV9 to TRBJ2-5, with 10 bases matching TRBD2. The CDR3 has 14 residues. Trimming took 0 bases from V and 7 from J; bases not matched to a gene: 3. Germline V CDR1 and CDR2: SGDLS, YYNGEE. CDR3 sequence (DNA): TGTGCCAGCAGCGTAGCTAGCGGGGGAGGGACCCAGTACTTC. Protein sequence: CASSVASGGGTQYF. Using reference TRBV9 and TRBJ2-5 for the parts outside the CDR3, the full variable domain is DSGVTQTPKHLITATGQRVTLRCSPRSGDLSVYWYQQSLDQGLQFLIQYYNGEERAKGNILERFSAQQFPDLHSELNLSSLELGDSALYFCASSVASGGGTQYFGPGTRLLVL.

In its sample, this clonotype was seen once. Its ends do not fully match the called genes, so a read error is possible. The V and J genes are TRBV7-2 and TRBJ1-6; possible D gene TRBD1, 6 bases. The CDR3 sequence is 15 residues long. The germline gives CDR1 SGHTA, CDR2 FQGNSA. This CDR3 reads CASSFSRDTSSPPHF. DNA of the CDR3: TGTGCCAGCAGCTTTTCCCGGGACACAAGTTCACCCCCCCACTTT.